This T cell receptor beta chain was recovered during a study of CD8 T cells in Susac syndrome. Germline-derived CDR1 and CDR2 are LNHNV and YYDKDF (reference sequence). J gave up 7 bases and V 0 bases, and 14 bases lay outside the gene matches. CDR3 length: 18 amino acids. Random hexamers were used to reverse transcribe about 0.45 to 1 ug of RNA. An immunoSEQ multiplex PCR generated amplified TCR beta CDR3 products spanning 54 Vbeta and 13 Jbeta. One entry per CDR3 protein results from TCRdb running MiXCR on the immunoSEQ multiplex PCR reads. The sample carries about 110,000 distinct CDR3 sequences, roughly 95% recorded once. Concerning this clonotype itself: The antigen is undetermined.

TEMRA cells were FACS-enriched, unlike CD8+ and CD4+ T cells, which were negatively isolated. Points from the study as a whole: Acknowledgment was made by the study that its TCR sequencing and HLA analysis involved a relatively small number of individuals.

The sample was CD4+ T cells from PBMCs. The TCR sequence derives from a human donor in good health. The chain links TRBV15 to TRBJ1-5; 8 bases match TRBD1. The chain's CDR3 is CATSRDSGAQGAWQPQHF. As DNA, the CDR3 is TGTGCCACCAGCAGAGATTCAGGGGCCCAGGGGGCCTGGCAGCCCCAGCATTTT.